The clone carrying this TCR beta chain occurred once. What it binds is not known. The PCR had 60 Vbeta and 13 Jbeta primers. Libraries were prepared by immunoSEQ multiplex PCR; TCRdb keeps only in-frame clonotypes and omits some of them. Of fewer than 200,000 clones listed, around three quarters were seen once; the top ten hold approximately 5.1%. The data belong to a study of cytomegalovirus exposure and HLA in healthy donors. Study observations and caveats: The authors later found most CMV-associated TCR beta chains appeared HLA-restricted. The study dropped some indistinguishable V segments, TRBV6-2 and TRBV6-3 among them.

Donors sampled were nominally healthy, though unrecorded immune exposures were likely. This CDR3 region has 15 residues. Trimming removed 3 bases from V and 2 bases from J, with 13 bases in between. Germline CDR1 reads KGHSH; CDR2 reads LQKENI. This chain links TRBV18 with TRBJ2-5; no clear D gene. This clonotype was sampled from a man between 40 and 49 years old in good health and CMV-seronegative. Input material: PBMCs. DNA of the CDR3: TGTGCCAGCTCACCCGCAGGTGGGTCGCAAGAGACCCAGTACTTC. Its translation: CASSPAGGSQETQYF. The entire variable domain, with the rest obtained from reference TRBV18 and TRBJ2-5, is as follows: NAGVMQNPRHLVRRRGQEARLRCSPMKGHSHVYWYRQLPEEGLKFMVYLQKENIIDESGMPKERFSAEFPKEGPSILRIQQVVRGDSAAYFCASSPAGGSQETQYFGPGTRLLVL.